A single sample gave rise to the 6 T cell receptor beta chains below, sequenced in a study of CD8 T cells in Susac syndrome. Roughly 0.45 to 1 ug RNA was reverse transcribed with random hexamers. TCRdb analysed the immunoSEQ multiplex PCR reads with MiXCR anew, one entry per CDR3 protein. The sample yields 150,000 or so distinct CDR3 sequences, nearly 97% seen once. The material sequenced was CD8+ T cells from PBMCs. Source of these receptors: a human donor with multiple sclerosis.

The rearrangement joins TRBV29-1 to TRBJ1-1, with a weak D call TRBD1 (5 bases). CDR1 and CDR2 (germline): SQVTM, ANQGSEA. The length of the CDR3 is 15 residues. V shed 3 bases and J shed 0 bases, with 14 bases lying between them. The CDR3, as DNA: TGCAGCGTTGACCATTGGGAGGGGATGAACACTGAAGCTTTCTTT. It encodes CSVDHWEGMNTEAFF.

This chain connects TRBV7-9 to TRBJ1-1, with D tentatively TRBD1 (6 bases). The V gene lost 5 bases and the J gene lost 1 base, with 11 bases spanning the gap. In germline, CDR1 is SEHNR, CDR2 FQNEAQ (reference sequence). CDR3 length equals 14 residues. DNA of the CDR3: TGTGCCAGCAGCGATCGACAGGCGAACACTGAAGCTTTCTTT. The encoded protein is CASSDRQANTEAFF.

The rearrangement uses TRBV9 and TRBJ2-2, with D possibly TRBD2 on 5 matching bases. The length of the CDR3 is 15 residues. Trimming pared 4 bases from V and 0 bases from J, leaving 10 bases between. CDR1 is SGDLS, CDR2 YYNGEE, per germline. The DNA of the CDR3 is TGTGCCAGCAGCTCCCGGGATGCGAACACCGGGGAGCTGTTTTTT. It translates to CASSSRDANTGELFF.

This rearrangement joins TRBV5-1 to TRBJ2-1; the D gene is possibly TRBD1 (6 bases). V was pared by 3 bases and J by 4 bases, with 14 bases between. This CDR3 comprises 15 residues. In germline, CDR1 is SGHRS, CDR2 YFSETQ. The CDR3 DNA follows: TGCGCCAGCAGCTCGACAGGAGAGGCTTACAATGAGCAGTTCTTC. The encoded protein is CASSSTGEAYNEQFF. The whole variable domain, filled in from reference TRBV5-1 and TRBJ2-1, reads KAGVTQTPRYLIKTRGQQVTLSCSPISGHRSVSWYQQTPGQGLQFLFEYFSETQRNKGNFPGRFSGRQFSNSRSEMNVSTLELGDSALYLCASSSTGEAYNEQFFGPGTRLTVL.

In DNA, the CDR3 is TGCAGTGCCTCGACAGTAGCTAACTATGGCTACACCTTC. Protein: CSASTVANYGYTF. The chain recombines TRBV20-1 with TRBJ1-2, with D tentatively TRBD1 (5 bases). V dropped 6 bases and J dropped 0 bases, with 11 bases sitting between them. This CDR3 region has 13 residues. The germline gives CDR1 DFQATT, CDR2 SNEGSKA (reference sequence).

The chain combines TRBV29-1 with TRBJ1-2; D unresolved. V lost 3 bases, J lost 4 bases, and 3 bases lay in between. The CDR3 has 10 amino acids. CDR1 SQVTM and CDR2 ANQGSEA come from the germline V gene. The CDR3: CSVDSYGYTF. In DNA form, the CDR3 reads TGCAGCGTTGACAGCTATGGCTACACCTTC.